These 32 T cell receptor beta chains came from one sample sequenced in a study of technical replicates of blood from a handful of donors. Profiling relied on immunoSEQ multiplex PCR, and the TCRdb table lists in-frame clones only, not all of them. The sample includes around 58,000 clones, around nine tenths of them seen just once. The sample comprised PBMCs. These receptors originate from a human donor in good health. Some clones in this sample may be carry-over from other donors' samples.

The J gene is TRBJ1-2, the V gene TRBV28; D uncertain. CDR3 length equals 12 residues. Looked up from germline, CDR1 is MDHEN and CDR2 is SYDVKM. Trimming removed 3 bases at V and 2 bases at J, with 4 bases between. DNA of the CDR3: TGTGCCAGCAGTTTGAGGAACTATGGCTACACCTTC. It codes for CASSLRNYGYTF.

The chain links TRBV6-5 to TRBJ1-4, with D maybe TRBD1 (6 bases). Trimming removed 8 bases from V and 3 bases from J, with 13 bases in between. The CDR3 sequence is 14 residues long. From germline, CDR1 is MNHEY and CDR2 SVGAGI. The CDR3 DNA is TGTGCCAGCTCAGGGGCATGGGCTAATGAAAAACTGTTTTTT. Its protein product is CASSGAWANEKLFF.

The CDR3 is CASSADRWGGDYNEQFF. The CDR3 DNA is TGTGCCAGCAGCGCAGACCGGTGGGGGGGCGACTACAATGAGCAGTTCTTC. The chain employs TRBV7-2 and TRBJ2-1; D is possibly TRBD2 (7 bases). CDR1 and CDR2 from the germline V gene are SGHTA and FQGNSA. V lost 5 bases and J 3 bases, leaving 20 bases between the germline ends. This CDR3 has 17 residues.

The chain links TRBV7-9 to TRBJ1-6, with a tentative D call TRBD1 (5 bases). The length of the CDR3 is 13 residues. Germline CDR1 and CDR2: SEHNR and FQNEAQ (reference sequence). The V gene lost 3 bases and the J gene lost 14 bases, with 14 bases spanning the gap. Here the CDR3 reads CASSLSGRVSLHF. The CDR3 DNA reads as TGTGCCAGCAGCTTGTCAGGGAGGGTGTCCCTCCACTTT.

This chain links TRBV2 with TRBJ1-2; TRBD1 matches 8 bases. Unmatched junction bases numbered 12, after V lost 8 bases and J lost 4 bases. The germline V gene encodes CDR1 SNHLY and CDR2 FYNNEI. The CDR3 totals 15 residues. The CDR3 spells CASRSTMDRAYGYTF. DNA for the CDR3: TGTGCCAGCCGATCGACTATGGACAGGGCCTATGGCTACACCTTC.

The gene calls are TRBV6-1 and TRBJ2-7; 10 bases line up with TRBD2. CDR3 length equals 15 residues. Germline lookup yields CDR1 MNHNS and CDR2 SASEGT. The J segment lost 5 bases and the V segment lost 5 bases, leaving 9 bases of the junction unmatched. CDR3 bases: TGTGCCAGCAGTCCTAAGACTAGCGGGTATGACGAGCAGTACTTC. This sequence encodes CASSPKTSGYDEQYF.

J is TRBJ2-7 and V is TRBV20-1, with D possibly matching TRBD2 (7 bases). V gave up 6 bases and J gave up 6 bases, with 12 bases separating them. Germline V gene data show CDR1 as DFQATT and CDR2 as SNEGSKA (reference sequence). This CDR3 is built from 11 residues. CDR3 sequence reads: CSAKGGGEQYF. The CDR3 DNA follows: TGCAGTGCCAAAGGGGGGGGCGAGCAGTACTTC.

Here the CDR3 reads CASSYSTARGSPLHF. The DNA for the CDR3 is TGTGCCAGCAGTTACTCGACTGCCAGGGGCTCACCCCTCCACTTT. This rearrangement joins TRBV6-6 to TRBJ1-6; D may be TRBD1 (6 bases). Germline V gene lookup returns CDR1 MNHNY and CDR2 SVGAGI (reference sequence). V was pared by 0 bases and J by 10 bases, with 13 bases between. This CDR3 contains 15 residues.

The chain's CDR3 is CASSQQLAGGQETQYF. In DNA, the CDR3 is TGCGCCAGCAGCCAGCAACTAGCGGGGGGGCAAGAGACCCAGTACTTC. The chain couples TRBV4-1 to TRBJ2-5; 13 bases line up with TRBD2. CDR1 MGHRA and CDR2 YSYEKL come from the germline V gene. The CDR3 consists of 16 residues. The V and J ends lost 3 bases and 2 bases, in that order; junction bases with no gene match: 3.

The chain combines TRBV9 with TRBJ2-2; D is unclear. The CDR3 sequence is 14 residues long. Germline V gene lookup returns CDR1 SGDLS and CDR2 YYNGEE. V was shortened by 2 bases and J by 7 bases, with 12 bases between the two germline ends. This chain's CDR3 is CASSVARINGELFF. CDR3 nucleotide sequence: TGTGCCAGCAGCGTCGCGCGCATTAACGGGGAGCTGTTTTTT.

The V call is TRBV7-3, the J call TRBJ2-1, with 11 nucleotides matching TRBD2. With V trimmed by 5 bases and J by 6 bases, 9 bases remained unmatched. CDR1 and CDR2 (germline): SGHTA, FQGTGA. CDR3 length: 16 amino acids. CDR3 residues: CASSPLLAGAGNEQFF. The CDR3 DNA sequence: TGTGCCAGCAGCCCCCTACTAGCGGGGGCGGGCAATGAGCAGTTCTTC.

V and J are TRBV5-1 and TRBJ1-2; 8 bases line up with TRBD1. The V gene end was trimmed by 0 bases and the J gene end by 0 bases; junction bases not matched to a gene: 10. Germline V gene sequence: CDR1 SGHRS, CDR2 YFSETQ. The CDR3 length is 18 residues. The CDR3 DNA is TGCGCCAGCAGCTTGGAGTATTCAGGGGGCTCCTCTAACTATGGCTACACCTTC. The encoded protein is CASSLEYSGGSSNYGYTF.

This chain links TRBV19 with TRBJ2-1, with D perhaps TRBD2 (5 bases). CDR1 LNHDA and CDR2 SQIVND come from the germline V gene (reference sequence). This CDR3 is built from 18 residues. Trimming cost V 1 base and J 4 bases, with 20 bases left between them. This CDR3 reads CASSIGRVQLYKYNEQFF. The CDR3 DNA follows: TGTGCCAGTAGTATAGGGCGGGTACAACTTTACAAATACAATGAGCAGTTCTTC.

This chain connects TRBV28 to TRBJ2-7; the match to TRBD2 covers 8 bases. The J segment lost 7 bases and the V segment lost 5 bases, leaving 13 bases of the junction unmatched. Germline CDR1 and CDR2: MDHEN and SYDVKM. CDR3 length: 15 residues. The CDR3 DNA reads as TGTGCCAGCAGTCCACCCGGTTCGGCGGGAGGAGAGCAGTACTTC. Residues: CASSPPGSAGGEQYF.

The chain uses TRBV6-5 and TRBJ2-5, with 9 positions matching TRBD1. CDR3 length: 15 amino acids. The junction had 7 bases not matched to a gene; V was cut back by 5 bases and J by 3 bases. The germline V gene has CDR1 MNHEY and CDR2 SVGAGI. The CDR3 spells CASSVPGQGEETQYF. The CDR3, as DNA: TGTGCCAGCAGTGTACCGGGACAGGGTGAAGAGACCCAGTACTTC.

The genes are TRBV13 and TRBJ1-2; weak D call: TRBD1 (6 bases). Germline CDR1 and CDR2: PRHDT and FYEKMQ (reference sequence). Trimming removed 3 bases at V and 8 bases at J, with 16 bases between. The CDR3 covers 14 residues. The CDR3 sequence is CASSFYRVAGGYTF. For the CDR3, the DNA is TGTGCCAGCAGCTTTTACAGGGTGGCAGGGGGCTACACCTTC.

J is TRBJ2-1 and V is TRBV4-3; 10 bases align to TRBD1. CDR3 length: 17 amino acids. Per germline, CDR1 LGHNA and CDR2 YSLEER. The ends lost 0 bases at V and 8 bases at J; junction bases unmatched: 10. CDR3 DNA sequence: TGCGCCAGCAGCCAAGATGGGGGGACAGGGGATTCGGATGAGCAGTTCTTC. It codes for CASSQDGGTGDSDEQFF.

The chain recombines TRBV4-1 with TRBJ1-1; D perhaps matches TRBD1 (5 bases). The CDR3 runs 18 residues. Germline V gives CDR1 MGHRA, CDR2 YSYEKL. Trimming cost V 1 base and J 1 base, with 19 bases left between them. CDR3 region: CASSQGIGGSGPNTEAFF. DNA for the CDR3: TGCGCCAGCAGCCAAGGGATCGGGGGTTCGGGGCCGAACACTGAAGCTTTCTTT.

This clone has just one count. J is TRBJ2-7 and V is TRBV4-3; TRBD2 aligns across 7 bases. J lost 1 base, V lost 1 base, and 7 bases had no gene match. Germline loops: CDR1 LGHNA, CDR2 YSLEER. This CDR3 contains 16 residues. DNA for the CDR3: TGCGCCAGCAGCCAAGCGCGGGCGGGAGTGTCCTACGAGCAGTACTTC. Amino acid sequence: CASSQARAGVSYEQYF.

The chain has TRBV19 and TRBJ2-7, with a possible D match to TRBD2 (6 bases). Trimming shortened V by 8 bases and J by 4 bases, and 9 bases separated the two germline ends. There are 11 residues in the CDR3. Germline assignment: CDR1 LNHDA and CDR2 SQIVND (reference sequence). The CDR3 reads CASGGGYEQYF. CDR3 DNA sequence: TGTGCCAGTGGGGGAGGATACGAGCAGTACTTC.

V gene TRBV7-9 combines with J gene TRBJ2-7, with 7 bases fitting TRBD1. The trim removed 9 bases at V and 2 bases at J, leaving 7 bases unmatched. The CDR3 spans 13 residues. CDR1 is SEHNR and CDR2 is FQNEAQ in the germline V gene (reference sequence). CDR3 nucleotides: TGTGCCAGTGAAGGGGGCTACGCCTACGAGCAGTACTTC. Its translation: CASEGGYAYEQYF.

In this sample, this clone turned up a few times. The chain uses TRBV18 and TRBJ1-1; 7 bases are a match to TRBD1. The junction had 6 bases not matched to a gene; V was cut back by 3 bases and J by 11 bases. The germline gives CDR1 KGHSH, CDR2 LQKENI. This CDR3 region has 12 residues. The CDR3 region is CASSPDRVEAFF. The CDR3 nucleotides are TGTGCCAGCTCACCTGACAGGGTTGAGGCTTTCTTT.

The table lists this clone with many counts. This chain uses TRBV11-2 with TRBJ1-2; TRBD1 matches 7 bases. CDR1 and CDR2 from the germline V gene are SGHAT and FQNNGV. CDR3 length: 14 residues. The trim removed 2 bases at V and 8 bases at J, leaving 8 bases unmatched. In DNA, the CDR3 is TGTGCCAGCAGCTTACGTGGGACAGTCGAGGGCTACACCTTC. This sequence encodes CASSLRGTVEGYTF.

This clone was picked up one time. The chain links TRBV7-8 to TRBJ2-2, with 10 bases aligning to TRBD2. CDR1 SGHVS and CDR2 FQNEAQ come from the germline V gene. V lost 2 bases and J lost 1; bases outside the gene matches: 1. The length of the CDR3 is 16 residues. CDR3 protein: CASSLRTSGNTGELFF. The CDR3, as DNA: TGTGCCAGCAGCTTAAGGACTAGCGGGAACACCGGGGAGCTGTTTTTT.

CDR3 region: CASSYYRSYEQYF. For the CDR3, the DNA is TGTGCCAGCAGTTACTACAGATCCTACGAGCAGTACTTC. V gene TRBV6-5 combines with J gene TRBJ2-7; D call uncertain. The CDR3 sequence is 13 residues long. Germline V gene lookup returns CDR1 MNHEY and CDR2 SVGAGI. With 1 base removed from V and 1 base from J, the gap between germline ends came to 5 bases.

The gene calls are TRBV29-1 and TRBJ2-1; D is perhaps TRBD2 (6 bases). The CDR3 sequence is 12 residues long. From germline, CDR1 is SQVTM and CDR2 ANQGSEA. Trimming cost V 4 bases and J 10 bases, with 14 bases left between them. The CDR3: CSVGTSAGEQFF. The CDR3 nucleotides read TGCAGCGTTGGGACCAGTGCGGGGGAGCAGTTCTTC.

V gene TRBV4-3 combines with J gene TRBJ2-5, with no clear D. Germline loops: CDR1 LGHNA, CDR2 YSLEER. The germline V and J ends were trimmed by 2 bases and 0 bases, with 10 bases remaining between them. The CDR3 loop spans 15 amino acids. The CDR3, as DNA: TGCGCCAGCAGCCAATCTGCAGTGTACCAAGAGACCCAGTACTTC. Protein product: CASSQSAVYQETQYF.

This clone has more than one count but fewer than ten. The V and J genes are TRBV4-3 and TRBJ1-1; the match to TRBD1 covers 7 bases. The CDR3 length is 15 residues. Looked up from germline, CDR1 is LGHNA and CDR2 is YSLEER. V shed 3 bases, J shed 1 base, and the junction held 5 bases outside the gene matches. CDR3 nucleotide sequence: TGCGCCAGCAGCCACAGACAGGGCTGGAACACTGAAGCTTTCTTT. Translation gives CASSHRQGWNTEAFF.

V and J are TRBV7-2 and TRBJ2-1; 10 nucleotides align to TRBD2. The CDR3 is made up of 16 amino acids. V shed 5 bases and J 2 bases; nucleotides not matched to a gene: 6. Germline loops: CDR1 SGHTA, CDR2 FQGNSA. The CDR3 spells CASSTSGGAAYNEQFF. As DNA, the CDR3 is TGTGCCAGCAGCACAAGCGGGGGGGCCGCCTACAATGAGCAGTTCTTC.

The rearrangement links TRBV4-2 to TRBJ2-1; TRBD2 might be the D (6 bases). V lost 1 base and J lost 7, with 11 bases in between. This CDR3 comprises 14 residues. Per germline, CDR1 LGHNA and CDR2 YNFKEQ. CDR3 bases: TGTGCCAGCAGCCAAGGACTAGTAGAGAATGAGCAGTTCTTC. This sequence encodes CASSQGLVENEQFF.

The chain is built from TRBV15 and TRBJ1-1; possible D gene TRBD1, 6 bases. Trimming shortened V by 0 bases and J by 11 bases, and 13 bases separated the two germline ends. The CDR3 consists of 13 residues. Germline loops: CDR1 LNHNV, CDR2 YYDKDF (reference sequence). The CDR3 sequence: CATSREGNRVAFF. Here the CDR3 DNA reads TGTGCCACCAGCAGAGAGGGTAACAGGGTGGCTTTCTTT.

The J gene is TRBJ1-1, the V gene TRBV29-1, with D unclear. Germline V gene lookup returns CDR1 SQVTM and CDR2 ANQGSEA. The CDR3 runs to 11 residues. V was pared by 7 bases and J by 0 bases, with 6 bases between. CDR3 bases: TGCAGCGCTAGGATGAACACTGAAGCTTTCTTT. Its protein product is CSARMNTEAFF.